These 8 T cell receptor beta chains were all obtained from the same sample, sequenced in a study of shared clonotypes between healthy human individuals. The table came from immunoSEQ multiplex PCR; TCRdb's copy has only in-frame clones and leaves some out. The sample records about a million clones, about 80% being singletons. Sequencing used memory CD4+ T cells sorted from blood. As for subset: CD45RA-negative fraction. These receptors were obtained from a man between 18 and 29 years old in good health.

The rearrangement uses TRBV2 and TRBJ1-1; D is unresolved. Trimming removed 7 bases from V and 0 bases from J, with 9 bases in between. CDR1 is SNHLY and CDR2 is FYNNEI in the germline V gene. The CDR3 sequence is 13 residues long. The CDR3 spells CASTPGLNTEAFF. The CDR3 DNA follows: TGTGCCAGCACCCCCGGACTGAACACTGAAGCTTTCTTT.

The rearrangement links TRBV5-6 to TRBJ1-3, with 7 bases that match TRBD1. The V and J ends lost 4 bases and 3 bases, in that order; junction bases with no gene match: 4. The CDR3 runs 14 residues. Looked up from germline, CDR1 is SGHDT and CDR2 is YYEEEE. The chain's CDR3 is CASSPRGGGNTIYF. The CDR3 DNA reads TGTGCCAGCAGCCCCAGGGGGGGTGGAAACACCATATATTTT.

This clone occurred a few times. The gene calls are TRBV5-1 and TRBJ2-3; D unresolved. In germline, CDR1 is SGHRS, CDR2 YFSETQ. V lost 0 bases and J lost 6, with 8 bases in between. The CDR3 runs to 13 residues. CDR3 protein: CASSLDRWDTQYF. In nucleotides, the CDR3 is TGCGCCAGCAGCTTGGATCGGTGGGATACGCAGTATTTT.

The chain is built from TRBV7-8 and TRBJ1-1; 12 nucleotides match TRBD1. The CDR3 runs to 15 residues. The germline V gene encodes CDR1 SGHVS and CDR2 FQNEAQ. Trimming cost V 4 bases and J 3 bases; bases outside gene matches: 3. CDR3 in amino acids: CASSSGTGGYTEAFF. The CDR3 bases are TGTGCCAGCAGCTCGGGGACAGGGGGCTACACTGAAGCTTTCTTT.

The chain recombines TRBV4-1 with TRBJ1-1; D gene uncertain. Trimming took off 1 base at V and 0 bases at J, with 12 bases between the two ends. This CDR3 is built from 16 residues. Per germline, CDR1 MGHRA and CDR2 YSYEKL. CDR3 DNA: TGCGCCAGCAGCCAAGTGCCGGGAGTAATGAACACTGAAGCTTTCTTT. Residues: CASSQVPGVMNTEAFF.

This clone showed up just a few times. The chain is built from TRBV9 and TRBJ1-3; TRBD1 is a possible D gene (5 bases). From germline, CDR1 is SGDLS and CDR2 YYNGEE. The CDR3 loop spans 18 amino acids. V was shortened by 0 bases and J by 0 bases, with 16 bases between the two germline ends. The CDR3 spells CASSVGDKRGTSGNTIYF. DNA for the CDR3: TGTGCCAGCAGCGTAGGGGATAAACGGGGGACCTCTGGAAACACCATATATTTT.

The chain couples TRBV21-1 to TRBJ2-7; the DNA was not compared with TRBD2, the D call given in the table. TRBV21-1 is tagged as a pseudogene. The CDR3 has 14 residues. In nucleotides, the CDR3 is TGTGCCAGCGGGACTACCGGCATAGGGTACGAGCAGTACTTC. Protein product: CASGTTGIGYEQYF.

This chain connects TRBV7-2 to TRBJ2-5; maybe TRBD2 (5 bases). V was pared by 5 bases and J by 5 bases, with 18 bases between. Germline V gene sequence: CDR1 SGHTA, CDR2 FQGNSA. The length of the CDR3 is 15 residues. The CDR3: CASSPSLGSWETQYF. The CDR3 DNA is TGTGCCAGCAGCCCCTCCTTAGGGAGCTGGGAGACCCAGTACTTC.